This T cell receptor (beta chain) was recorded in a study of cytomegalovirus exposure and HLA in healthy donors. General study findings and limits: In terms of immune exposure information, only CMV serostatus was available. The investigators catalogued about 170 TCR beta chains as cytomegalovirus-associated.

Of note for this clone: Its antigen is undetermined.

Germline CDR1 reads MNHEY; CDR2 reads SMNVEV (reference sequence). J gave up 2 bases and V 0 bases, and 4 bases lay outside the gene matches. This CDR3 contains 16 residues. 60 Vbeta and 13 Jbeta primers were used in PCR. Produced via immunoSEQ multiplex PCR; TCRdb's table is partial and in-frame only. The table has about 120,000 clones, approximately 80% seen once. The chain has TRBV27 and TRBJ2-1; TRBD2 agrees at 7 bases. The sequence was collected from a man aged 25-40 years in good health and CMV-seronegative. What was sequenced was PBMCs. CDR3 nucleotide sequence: TGTGCCAGCAGTTTATCGGCGGGAGAAGCCTACAATGAGCAGTTCTTC. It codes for CASSLSAGEAYNEQFF.